This paragraph reports one T cell receptor (beta chain). Its antigen remains unknown. Additional DNA sequences in this sample encode the identical CDR3. This record belongs to a study of shared clonotypes between healthy human individuals. Whole-study findings and limits: Clonotypes shared by all four sorted-subset donors had higher generation probabilities than non-shared clonotypes. The low donor count limited represented genetic and exposure-history diversity.

The study drew its donors from healthy HIV-negative adults without recent acute infections or vaccinations. The table came from immunoSEQ multiplex PCR; TCRdb's copy has only in-frame clones and leaves some out. The sample shows some 2,000,000 clones, 90% to 95% of them seen only once. CDR1 and CDR2 (germline): KGHSH, LQKENI. The V gene lost 2 bases and the J gene lost 0 bases, with 8 bases spanning the gap. This CDR3 is built from 14 residues. The V call is TRBV18, the J call TRBJ2-7, with no clear D. The sample comprised naive CD4+ T cells sorted from blood. Indicated subset: CD45RA+ positively selected. This TCR was sampled from a man younger than 35 in good health. CDR3 sequence reads: CASSPGRRSYEQYF. The CDR3 bases are TGTGCCAGCTCACCAGGCAGACGCTCCTACGAGCAGTACTTC.